The T cell receptor beta chain described here comes from a study of blood T cell repertoires in COVID-19. Turning to this clone: A junction end diverges from the germline sequence, so it may reflect a read error.

Which cohort a participant joined came from the clinical history participants gave. Germline V CDR1 and CDR2: LGHDT, YNNKEL (reference sequence). CDR3 length equals 11 residues. Authors' processing steps: Estimation of nucleated cell counts was performed using reference gene primer amplification. Profiled with immunoSEQ multiplex PCR; TCRdb holds only in-frame clones, not every one. The V and J calls and the clone size are those of that table, but D and trimming were determined from the DNA. The sample lists 280,000 or so clones; nearly 90% were seen once. The chain combines TRBV3-1 (or the pseudogene TRBV3-2) with TRBJ2-7, with 7 bases lining up with TRBD1. This receptor was taken from a woman in her forties or fifties who had been exposed to COVID-19. The source material was PBMCs or T cells enriched from blood (not recorded which). The CDR3 bases are TGTGCCAGCAGCCAAACGGGACAGAGGGTATTC. It codes for CASSQTGQRVF.